The clone carrying this T cell receptor (beta chain) was found a few times. As yet, its antigen is unknown. Unique molecular identifiers tagged the TCRbeta library. TCRdb ran MiXCR on the PCR reads and lists one entry per CDR3 protein. The data show roughly 340,000 distinct CDR3 sequences, 16% seen once. This specimen belongs to a study of T-cell reconstitution after alpha-beta-depleted transplantation in children. Notes on the study in general: At the one-year point after transplant, T-cell counts and TCRbeta diversity were found to come mostly from T cells that had been newly produced. There were some patients whose high TCRbeta diversity at day 60 came from surviving recipient T cells and thymic progenitors. Several hundred expanded graft clones reportedly were the source of alpha-beta T cells about two months after transplant.

The germline gives CDR1 SGHVS, CDR2 FQNEAQ. The CDR3 covers 12 residues. V was shortened by 3 bases and J by 7 bases, with 10 bases between the two germline ends. The receptor was isolated from a male patient aged 2-9 years who had a stem cell transplant for acute lymphoblastic leukemia, so the T cells may come from the graft donor. The chain employs TRBV7-8 and TRBJ2-7; maybe TRBD1 (6 bases). This sample comprised PBMCs, mostly from graft donor cells, obtained 360 days after TCRalphabeta/CD19-depleted stem cell transplant. CDR3 residues: CASSLTGREQYF. The CDR3 DNA is TGTGCCAGCAGCTTGACAGGAAGAGAGCAGTACTTC.